A single TCR beta chain is shown here with its context. The antigen is not known. The data are from a study of cytomegalovirus exposure and HLA in healthy donors. Study findings and constraints: Rarity marked most TCR sequences, yet some public TCRs occurred in many donors.

Germline V CDR1 and CDR2: MDHEN, SYDVKM. The V segment lost 7 bases and the J segment 3 bases; nucleotides outside the gene matches: 12. The CDR3 is made up of 17 amino acids. The PCR made use of 60 Vbeta and 13 Jbeta primers. TCRdb's copy holds only in-frame clones and misses some; the assay was immunoSEQ multiplex PCR. The profile shows 100,000 to 120,000 clones, just under 80% of them singletons. The gene calls are TRBV28 and TRBJ1-4; TRBD1 matches at 9 bases. This TCR was sampled from a male donor in good health and CMV-seronegative. Sequencing was done on a sample of PBMCs. This CDR3 reads CASTPTSWDRANEKLFF. The CDR3 DNA reads TGTGCCAGCACCCCAACCTCCTGGGACAGGGCTAATGAAAAACTGTTTTTT.